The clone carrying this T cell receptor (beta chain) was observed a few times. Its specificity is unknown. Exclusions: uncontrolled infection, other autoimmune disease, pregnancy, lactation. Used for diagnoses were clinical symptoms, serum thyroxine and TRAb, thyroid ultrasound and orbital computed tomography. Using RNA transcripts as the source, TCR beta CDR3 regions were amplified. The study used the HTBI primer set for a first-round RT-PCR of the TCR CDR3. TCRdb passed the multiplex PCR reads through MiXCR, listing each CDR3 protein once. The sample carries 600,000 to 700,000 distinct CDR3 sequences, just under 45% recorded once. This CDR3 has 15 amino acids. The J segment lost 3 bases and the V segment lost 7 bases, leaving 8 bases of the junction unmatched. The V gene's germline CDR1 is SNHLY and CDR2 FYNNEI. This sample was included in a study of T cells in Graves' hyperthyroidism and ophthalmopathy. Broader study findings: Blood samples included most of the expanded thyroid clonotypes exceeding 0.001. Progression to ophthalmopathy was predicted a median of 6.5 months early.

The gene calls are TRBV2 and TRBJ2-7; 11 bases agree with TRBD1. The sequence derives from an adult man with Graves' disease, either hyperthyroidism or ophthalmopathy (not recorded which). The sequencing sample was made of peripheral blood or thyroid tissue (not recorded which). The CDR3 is CASIGQGALIYEQYF. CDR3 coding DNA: TGTGCCAGCATCGGACAGGGGGCCCTTATCTACGAGCAGTACTTC.